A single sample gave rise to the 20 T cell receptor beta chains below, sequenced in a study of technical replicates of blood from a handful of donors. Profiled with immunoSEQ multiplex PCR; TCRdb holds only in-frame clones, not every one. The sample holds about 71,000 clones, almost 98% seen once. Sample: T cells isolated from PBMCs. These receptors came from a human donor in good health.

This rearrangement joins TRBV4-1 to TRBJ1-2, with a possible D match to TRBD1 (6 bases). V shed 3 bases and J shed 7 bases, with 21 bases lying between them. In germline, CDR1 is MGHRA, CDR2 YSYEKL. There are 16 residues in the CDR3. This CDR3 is CASSHPYGDTAGGYTF. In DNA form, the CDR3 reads TGCGCCAGCAGCCATCCATATGGGGACACGGCCGGTGGCTACACCTTC.

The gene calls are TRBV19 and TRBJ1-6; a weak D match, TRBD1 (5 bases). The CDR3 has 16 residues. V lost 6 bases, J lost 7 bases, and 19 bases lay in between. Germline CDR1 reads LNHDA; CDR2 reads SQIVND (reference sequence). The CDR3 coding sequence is TGTGCCAGTAGCACGGGGGGGGGATTGTGGAATTCACCCCTCCACTTT. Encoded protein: CASSTGGGLWNSPLHF.

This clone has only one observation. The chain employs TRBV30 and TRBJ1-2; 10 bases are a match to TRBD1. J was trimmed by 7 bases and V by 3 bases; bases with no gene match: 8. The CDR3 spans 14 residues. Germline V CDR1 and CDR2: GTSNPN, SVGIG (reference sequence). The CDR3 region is CAWSVTGGVPGYTF. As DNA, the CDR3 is TGTGCCTGGAGCGTGACAGGGGGCGTGCCTGGCTACACCTTC.

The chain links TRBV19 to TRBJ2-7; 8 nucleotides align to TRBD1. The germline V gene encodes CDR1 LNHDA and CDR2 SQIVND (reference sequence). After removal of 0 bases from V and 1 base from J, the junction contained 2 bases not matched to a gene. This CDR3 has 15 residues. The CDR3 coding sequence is TGTGCCAGTAGTATAGAGGGACAGGTGTCCTACGAGCAGTACTTC. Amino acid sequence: CASSIEGQVSYEQYF.

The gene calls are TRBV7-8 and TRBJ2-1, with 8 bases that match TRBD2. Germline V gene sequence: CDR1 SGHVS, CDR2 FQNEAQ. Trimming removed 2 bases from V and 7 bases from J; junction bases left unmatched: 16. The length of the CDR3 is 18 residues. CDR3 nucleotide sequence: TGTGCCAGCAGCTTAAGGGTCACGGGAGGGCCTGTGGAGAATGAGCAGTTCTTC. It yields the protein CASSLRVTGGPVENEQFF.

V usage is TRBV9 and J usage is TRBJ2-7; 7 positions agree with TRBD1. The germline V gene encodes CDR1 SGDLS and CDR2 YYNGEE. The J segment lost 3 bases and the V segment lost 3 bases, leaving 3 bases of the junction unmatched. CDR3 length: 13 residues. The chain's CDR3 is CASSGDSGYEQYF. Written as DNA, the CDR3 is TGTGCCAGCAGCGGGGACAGCGGCTACGAGCAGTACTTC.

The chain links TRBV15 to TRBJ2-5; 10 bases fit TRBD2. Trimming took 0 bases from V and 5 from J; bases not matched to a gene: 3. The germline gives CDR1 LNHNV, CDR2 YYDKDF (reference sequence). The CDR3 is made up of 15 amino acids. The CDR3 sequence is CATSREVSGGETQYF. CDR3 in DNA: TGTGCCACCAGCAGAGAGGTTAGCGGGGGGGAGACCCAGTACTTC.

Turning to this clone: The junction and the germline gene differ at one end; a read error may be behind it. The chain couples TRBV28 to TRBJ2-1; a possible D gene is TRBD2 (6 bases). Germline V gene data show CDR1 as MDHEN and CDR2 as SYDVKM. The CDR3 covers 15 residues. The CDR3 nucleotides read TGTGCCAGCAGTTTAATCGGGGACTCCAACAATGAGCAGTTCTTC. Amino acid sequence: CASSLIGDSNNEQFF. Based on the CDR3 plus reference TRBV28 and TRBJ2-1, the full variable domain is DVKVTQSSRYLVKRTGEKVFLECVQDMDHENMFWYRQDPGLGLRLIYFSYDVKMKEKGDIPEGYSVSREKKERFSLILESASTNQTSMYLCASSLIGDSNNEQFFGPGTRLTVL.

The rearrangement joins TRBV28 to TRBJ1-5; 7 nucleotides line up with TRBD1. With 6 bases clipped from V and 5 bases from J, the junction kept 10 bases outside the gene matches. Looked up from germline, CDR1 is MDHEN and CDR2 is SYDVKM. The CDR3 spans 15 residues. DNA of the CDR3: TGTGCCAGCAGCCTAACAGGGGCGTCATATCAGCCCCAGCATTTT. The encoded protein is CASSLTGASYQPQHF.

The CDR3 region is CASSGGGRSSGTSADTQYF. The CDR3, as DNA: TGTGCCAGCAGCGGCGGGGGGAGGAGTAGCGGCACGTCAGCAGATACGCAGTATTTT. This chain uses TRBV9 with TRBJ2-3; the match to TRBD2 covers 8 bases. The germline CDR1 and CDR2 sequences are SGDLS and YYNGEE. This CDR3 is 19 amino acids long. V dropped 3 bases and J dropped 4; count of bases not matched to a gene: 19.

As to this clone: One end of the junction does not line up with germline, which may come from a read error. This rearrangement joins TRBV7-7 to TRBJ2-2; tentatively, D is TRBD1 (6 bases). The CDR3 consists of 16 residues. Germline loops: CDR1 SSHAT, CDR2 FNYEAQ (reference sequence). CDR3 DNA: TGTGCTAGCAGCCGTCGGGACATTCGGAACACCGGGGAGCTGTTTTTT. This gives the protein CASSRRDIRNTGELFF. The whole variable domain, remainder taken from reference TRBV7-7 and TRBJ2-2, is GAGVSQSPRYKVTKRGQDVTLRCDPISSHATLYWYQQALGQGPEFLTYFNYEAQPDKSGLPSDRFSAERPEGSISTLTIQRTEQRDSAMYRCASSRRDIRNTGELFFGEGSRLTVL.

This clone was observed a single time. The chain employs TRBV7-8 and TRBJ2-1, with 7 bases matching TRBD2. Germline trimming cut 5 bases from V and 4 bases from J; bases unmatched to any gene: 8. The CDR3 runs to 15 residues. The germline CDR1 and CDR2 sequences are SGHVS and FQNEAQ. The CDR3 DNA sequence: TGTGCCAGCAGCCATCCCAGCGGGATTTACAATGAGCAGTTCTTC. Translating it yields CASSHPSGIYNEQFF.

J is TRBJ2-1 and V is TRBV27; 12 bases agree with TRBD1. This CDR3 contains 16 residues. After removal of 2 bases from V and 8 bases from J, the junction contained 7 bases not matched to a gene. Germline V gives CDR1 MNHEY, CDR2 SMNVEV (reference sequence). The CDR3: CASSLARGQGAYEQFF. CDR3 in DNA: TGTGCCAGCAGTTTAGCCCGGGGACAGGGGGCGTATGAGCAGTTCTTC.

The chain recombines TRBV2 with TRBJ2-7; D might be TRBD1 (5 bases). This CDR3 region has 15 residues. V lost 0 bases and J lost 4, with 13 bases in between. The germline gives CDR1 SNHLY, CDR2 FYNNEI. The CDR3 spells CASSEAGQGTYEQYF. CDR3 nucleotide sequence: TGTGCCAGCAGTGAAGCCGGGCAGGGAACTTACGAGCAGTACTTC.

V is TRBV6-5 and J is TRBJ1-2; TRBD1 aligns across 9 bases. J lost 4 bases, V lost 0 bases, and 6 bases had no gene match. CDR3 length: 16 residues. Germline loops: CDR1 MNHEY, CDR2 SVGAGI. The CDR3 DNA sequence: TGTGCCAGCAGTTACTCGGGACAGGGAATCGGCTATGGCTACACCTTC. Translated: CASSYSGQGIGYGYTF.

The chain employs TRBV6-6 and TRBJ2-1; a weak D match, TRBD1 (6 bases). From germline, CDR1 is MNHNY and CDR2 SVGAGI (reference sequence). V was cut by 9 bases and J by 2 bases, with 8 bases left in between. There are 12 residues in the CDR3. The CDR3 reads CASNRAYNEQFF. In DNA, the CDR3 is TGTGCCAGTAACAGGGCCTACAATGAGCAGTTCTTC.

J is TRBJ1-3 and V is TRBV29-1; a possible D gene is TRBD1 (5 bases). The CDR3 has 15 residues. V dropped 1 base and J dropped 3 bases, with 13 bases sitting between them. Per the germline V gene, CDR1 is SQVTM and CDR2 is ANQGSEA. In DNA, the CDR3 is TGCAGCGTTGAAGTCGGAGGGGAGGTTGGAAACACCATATATTTT. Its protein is CSVEVGGEVGNTIYF.

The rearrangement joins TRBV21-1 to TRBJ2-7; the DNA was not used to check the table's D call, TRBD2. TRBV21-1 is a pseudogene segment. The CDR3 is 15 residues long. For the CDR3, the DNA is TGTGCCAGCAGCAAGGGGGGGACGGACTCCTACGAGCAGTACTTC. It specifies CASSKGGTDSYEQYF.

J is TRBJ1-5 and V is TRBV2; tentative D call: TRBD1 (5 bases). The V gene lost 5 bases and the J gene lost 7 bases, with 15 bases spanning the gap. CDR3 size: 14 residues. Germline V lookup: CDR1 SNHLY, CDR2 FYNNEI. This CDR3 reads CASSRGAGIQPQHF. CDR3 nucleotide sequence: TGTGCCAGCAGTCGCGGGGCGGGAATACAGCCCCAGCATTTT.

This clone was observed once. The CDR3 loop reads CASRTGGHNEKLFF. CDR3 sequence (DNA): TGTGCCAGCAGGACAGGGGGCCATAATGAAAAACTGTTTTTT. V and J are TRBV21-1 and TRBJ1-4; TRBD1 reflects the table's D call only, with no check against the DNA. TRBV21-1 is noted as a pseudogene. The CDR3 length is 14 residues.